This TCR beta chain came from a study of cytomegalovirus exposure and HLA in healthy donors (dated by TCRdb to the late 2010s). The study in broad terms: An earlier analysis of about 530 of the donors reported over 250 Gb of sequence data and 117 million unique TCR beta sequences obtained from approximately 180 million T cells. An early release covering some 640 HLA-typed donors comprised approximately 300 gigabases of sequencing data and roughly 86 million unique TCR sequences. The genetic ancestry cluster associated with self-reported Caucasian donors included approximately 85% of the approximately 410 genotyped donors. The study aimed to test whether signatures of past pathogen exposure could be identified by cataloging public T cell receptors. Using immunosequencing, the study profiled T cell repertoires from about 650 subjects and related those repertoires to cytomegalovirus serostatus. Besides the first cohort of 666 subjects, a separate validation cohort made up of 120 different subjects was used. To predict cytomegalovirus infection status, the study combined high-throughput TCR immunosequencing, statistical association of individual TCRs with disease status, and machine learning. A later analysis re-examined previously published TCR beta repertoires from around 670 donors and added high-resolution HLA genotyping to investigate patterns of TCR occurrence. Rather than using new phenotypic data, the later analysis identified candidate immune exposures from TCR beta sequences and from how often those sequences occurred across donors. An earlier analysis of several hundred of the donors used high-throughput TCR beta sequencing to judge whether each TCR beta V gene segment behaved as functional or pseudogenic. Donor age, sex, ethnicity and CMV serostatus were collected together with the repertoire data. In a later genetic analysis, genome-wide SNP genotypes for about 55% of the roughly 700 donors were used, and that subset was treated as a discovery cohort. All discovery cohort repertoires had been generated on a single sequencing platform. Class I and class II HLA loci were covered by the typing at four-digit resolution. Typing coverage differed by locus: A, B, C, DRB1 and DQB1 were typed in roughly 629-630 donors, DQA1 in 522, DPA1 in 600 to 610, and DPB1 in roughly 450. Four to six DR-DQ haplotypes were handled as single units for association and clustering, since linkage in the cohort was strong. Among roughly 400 genotyped donors of the cohort, an average of around 220,000 unique TCR beta nucleotide sequences was sequenced per donor, of which about 19% were non-productive. Findings and caveats that apply to the study as a whole: In a later analysis, HLA-associated TCR beta chains were found to be more clonally expanded and to have lower generation probabilities than equally common non-associated chains. The presence/absence analyses assumed that sequencing depth was roughly uniform across donors, and that assumption may not be true. Specific HLA alleles were associated with roughly 16,000 TCR beta sequences at a false discovery rate of 0.05 in a later analysis. According to a later analysis, most CMV-associated TCR beta chains appeared to be HLA-restricted, and the HLA associations seemed to be driven largely by CMV exposure. The earlier analysis of 450 to 700 of the donors excluded roughly 16 rarely observed V segments, including chromosome 9 orphons, because counts were too low. A further reported finding was that TCR beta sequences accurately predicted the HLA-A and HLA-B alleles for most subjects in the first cohort. A later genetic analysis associated a missense DCLRE1C variant with V-gene and J-gene trimming of TCR beta chains, and an independent cohort replicated the association. The classifier was reported to diagnose cytomegalovirus status with high specificity and sensitivity in both the original cohort and the validation cohort. Three of the identified cytomegalovirus-associated TCR beta chains were confirmed in vitro to be specific for cytomegalovirus antigens. While some public TCRs were present in many individuals, most TCR sequences turned up only very rarely across donors. Strong co-occurrence of HLA alleles, especially DR and DQ, made assigning TCR associations to individual alleles difficult. In the study, around 160 TCR beta chains were listed as associated with cytomegalovirus. In a later genetic analysis, fewer N-insertions in productive TCRs were reported among donors in an Asian-associated ancestry cluster than the roughly 700-donor mean. The authors suggested that the approach could potentially be generalized to other disease states and immunological phenotypes. Immune exposure information for the cohort was limited to CMV serostatus. The sequencing pipeline was judged likely to have produced a cluster of highly shared sequence variants as a technical artifact. According to a later analysis, parvovirus B19, influenza, CMV and Epstein-Barr virus appeared linked to several top co-occurrence clusters. HLA typing was unavailable for some donors at each locus, so association tests used only the typed subset. The 87-base-pair reads could not distinguish some IMGT-functional V segments, including TRBV6-2 and TRBV6-3, so those segments were excluded. In a later analysis, the rate of TCR association differed among HLA loci, with DRB1 alleles having the most associated TCRs and HLA-C alleles having the fewest. In an earlier analysis of around 600 of the donors, most TCR beta V segments appeared in productive rearrangements about 87% or about 30% of the time, broadly matching IMGT annotations. In this cohort, only TCR beta chains were sequenced, and detectable features were limited by the absence of alpha or paired-chain data. Linkage disequilibrium might explain the correlated functional status among segregating V segments, but an unknown experimental factor could not be ruled out.

The cohort comprised more than 550 healthy bone marrow donors. Cohort members were all nominally healthy when sampled, although unrecorded immune exposures were likely present. The donor tested CMV seronegative and was one of the 352 seronegative cohort members. Every donor gave a peripheral blood sample, and the peripheral blood mononuclear cells from that sample were used for TCR beta sequencing. The Qiagen DNeasy Blood Extraction Kit was used to extract genomic DNA from the blood cell samples. Libraries came from the immunoSEQ multiplex PCR assay. For the multiplex PCR, a mixture combining 60 forward primers for TCR Vbeta segments and 13 reverse primers for TCR Jbeta segments was used. The CDR3 region of rearranged TCR beta genes was amplified from genomic DNA by a multiplex PCR assay. On the Illumina HiSeq System, the amplified TCR beta libraries were sequenced as 87-base-pair reads. Per the source publication's procedure: A later analysis tallied 80 million to 95 million unique TCR beta chains across the 700 or so repertoires, and about 10 million of those chains were shared by two or more donors. Raw reads were error-corrected and collapsed into unique sequences by a nearest-neighbor algorithm in which closely related sequences were merged to remove PCR and sequencing errors. CDR3 sequences were aligned to IMGT reference sequences to assign V, D and J gene segments. For a sequence to be retained, a match of at least six nucleotides was required to both a V gene segment and a J gene segment. A rearrangement was called productive if the CDR3 had no stop codons and remained in frame with V and J, and every other rearrangement was called non-productive. CDR3 was defined according to IMGT convention as the region running from the second conserved V-encoded cysteine to the conserved J-encoded phenylalanine. In an earlier analysis of just under 600 of the donors, sequences lacking an unambiguous match to a single V gene segment were excluded. In an earlier analysis of some 590 of the donors, a V segment was called functional when productive rearrangements were above 56.7%, and segregating when the standard deviation between donors exceeded 5%. A statistical classification framework was developed to diagnose cytomegalovirus status using the catalog of TCR beta chain sequences. In a later analysis, TCR nucleotide sequences were compared against IMGT/GENE-DB human TR gene sequences so that V and J genes could be assigned. In a later analysis, CDR3 sequences and most-parsimonious VDJ recombination scenarios were assigned using the TCRdist pipeline. A later analysis defined each TCR beta chain by its CDR3 amino acid sequence plus V-gene family, and excluded reads lacking a unique V-gene family. A later analysis removed 450 to 600 highly shared, low-generation-probability nucleotide sequences to deal with suspected cross-contamination and a sequencing artifact. For each public chain, a later analysis derived a clonal expansion index from normalized ranks of inferred template counts within each repertoire. In a later analysis, generation probabilities were computed with a VDJ recombination model fitted to out-of-frame rearrangements, and the resulting probabilities were checked against IGoR. In a later analysis, hypergeometric tests were used to score TCR-TCR, TCR-HLA and TCR-CMV co-occurrence, with a repertoire-size bias correction applied to TCR pairs. False discovery rates were estimated in a later analysis by permuting HLA or CMV assignments 20 times. A later analysis grouped co-occurring TCRs with DBSCAN, adding TCRdist sequence similarity when clustering within HLA-allele-positive subsets. Repertoires with fewer than 30,000 or more than 120,000 public chains, plus five repertoires with anomalous nucleotide sharing, were excluded from co-occurrence clustering. TCRdb took over this immuneACCESS table, retaining in-frame rearrangements with V and J assigned. Such tables are incomplete; in checked studies, under half of the missing clones stem from an unresolved V gene, and the remainder is unexplained. That table gives V, J and clone size, and the DNA gave D and trimming. This sample holds about 69,000 clones; around 70% were observed only once. 9.5% to 12% of the sample is held by the ten biggest clonotypes.

This clone was detected a few times. The specificity of this receptor is unknown. The sample holds no much larger clone one base away, and base qualities are not on file. Between the V and J ends, shortened by 7 bases and 4 bases respectively, the junction contains 19 bases. Including cysteine and phenylalanine, the CDR3 has 15 amino acids. The entry retains the CDR3 DNA only, 45 bases that are in frame from base 1. Per the germline V gene, MNHEY is the CDR1 and SVGAGI is the CDR2. The sequenced sample consisted of PBMCs. This TCR was sampled from a woman aged 30 to 39 in good health and CMV-seronegative. Recombination joined TRBV6-5 with TRBJ1-1; the D segment cannot be called with confidence. The bases are TGTGCCAGCAACTACAAAATCGACGGGTCCACTGAAGCTTTCTTT. Its protein product is CASNYKIDGSTEAFF.